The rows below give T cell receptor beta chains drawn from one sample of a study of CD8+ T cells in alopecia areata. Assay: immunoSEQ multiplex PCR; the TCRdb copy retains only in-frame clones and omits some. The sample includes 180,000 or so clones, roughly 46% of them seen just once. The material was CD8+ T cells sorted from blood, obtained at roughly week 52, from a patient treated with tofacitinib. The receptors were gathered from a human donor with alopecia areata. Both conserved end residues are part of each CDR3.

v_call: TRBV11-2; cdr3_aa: CASSQPGTDYEQYF
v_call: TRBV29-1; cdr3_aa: CSVVRVFQETQYF
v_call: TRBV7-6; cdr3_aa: CASSLDSVTEAFF
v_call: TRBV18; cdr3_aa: CASSRQGPAATEAFF
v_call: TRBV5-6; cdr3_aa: CASSLGTTTYNEQFF
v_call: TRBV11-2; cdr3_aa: CASSLDSSSYNEQFF
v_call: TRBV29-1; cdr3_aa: CSVEDWSGNFYGYTF
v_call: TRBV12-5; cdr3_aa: CASGPTRGQNYGYTF
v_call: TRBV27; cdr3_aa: CASSLLGYNEQFF
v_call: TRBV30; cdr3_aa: CAWSMVQGNQPQHF
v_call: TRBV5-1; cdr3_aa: CASSSQPLQGNTEAFF
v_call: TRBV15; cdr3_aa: CATSPGPFSDTQYF
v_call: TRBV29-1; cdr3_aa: CSVLQGSSYNEQFF
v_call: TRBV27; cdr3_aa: CASSSEYSNQPQHF
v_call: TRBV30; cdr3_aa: CALGLGAAGELFF
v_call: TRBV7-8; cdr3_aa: CASSLRTSGALQETQYF
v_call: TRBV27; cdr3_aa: CASRSRSNEKLFF
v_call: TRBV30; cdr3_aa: CAVDSPGYEQYF
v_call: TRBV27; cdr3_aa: CASTPRDQSTDTQYF
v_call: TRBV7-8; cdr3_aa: CASRPLMNTEAFF